The rows below give T cell receptor beta chains drawn from one sample of a study of blood T cell repertoires in COVID-19. Here immunoSEQ multiplex PCR was the method, and the copy in TCRdb shows in-frame clones only, minus some. The repertoire holds 200,000 to 250,000 clones, with more than 75% as singletons. The specimen was peripheral blood. Source of these receptors: a woman between 25 and 40 years old who had recovered from COVID-19. Both conserved end residues are part of each CDR3. Each record gives: CDR3 DNA, CDR3 protein, clone size, J gene, D gene, V gene. A D gene is named only where the DNA matches it firmly. Some rows have no size entry. The others give once, few or many, or a class for an expanded clone.

TGTGCCAGCAGTGGGGACAGGAACTATGGCTACACCTTC	CASSGDRNYGYTF	once	TRBJ1-2	TRBD1	TRBV12-3/TRBV12-4
TGTGCCAGTACCGTCCCAATGGACAGGGTAAGTGGTCGCCCCGTGGGGGATGAGCAGTTCTTC	CASTVPMDRVSGRPVGDEQFF	.	TRBJ2-1	TRBD1	TRBV19
TGTGCCAGCAGTTTGGGACAGGGAGGTTCCGGAAACACCATATATTTT	CASSLGQGGSGNTIYF	.	TRBJ1-3	TRBD1	TRBV6-5
TGTGCCAGTAGTATTTCTGGGGGGGCCGGGGAGCTGTTTTTT	CASSISGGAGELFF	.	TRBJ2-2	TRBD2	TRBV19
TGTGCCAGCAGTAGCGTCGGGCAGGGGGCGCGGGGCTACACCTTC	CASSSVGQGARGYTF	.	TRBJ1-2	TRBD1	TRBV6-2/TRBV6-3
TGTGCCAGTAGTATGCGTAGCGGGGGGTCTCGCACCGGGGAGCTGTTTTTT	CASSMRSGGSRTGELFF	few	TRBJ2-2	TRBD2	TRBV19
TGTGCCAGCAGTTCCCCTCCGGAGACCCAGTACTTC	CASSSPPETQYF	.	TRBJ2-5	.	TRBV6-5
TGTGCCAGCAGCGCCACTCCGGGACAAGGAATCCGTGAGCAGTTCTTC	CASSATPGQGIREQFF	.	TRBJ2-1	.	TRBV9
TGTGCCAGCAGCTTAGAACACCCAGACATCACTGAAGCTTTCTTT	CASSLEHPDITEAFF	.	TRBJ1-1	.	TRBV7-8
TGTGCCAGCAGTGACTCGAGCGGGGCAGATACGCAGTATTTT	CASSDSSGADTQYF	.	TRBJ2-3	TRBD2	TRBV2
TGTGCCAGCGAAAAGCGGGGGGTCCAAGAGACCCAGTACTTC	CASEKRGVQETQYF	.	TRBJ2-5	TRBD2	TRBV5-4
TGTGCCAGCAGCTTAACTAACTATGGCTACACCTTC	CASSLTNYGYTF	medium-sized	TRBJ1-2	.	TRBV6-6
TGTGCCAGCAGTGAAGCTAGGGAGAGTGAAAAACTGTTTTTT	CASSEARESEKLFF	.	TRBJ1-4	.	TRBV2
TGTGCCAGCAGTAGCGCGGATTACAGGTTCCGGCTCAATAATTCACCCCTCCACTTT	CASSSADYRFRLNNSPLHF	.	TRBJ1-6	.	TRBV2
TGTGCCAGCTCACCAAAGGGACAGCCTAGCGAGCTGTTTTTT	CASSPKGQPSELFF	.	TRBJ2-2	TRBD1	TRBV18
TGTGCCAGCAGCGTGGGGCACAACACCGGGGAGCTGTTTTTT	CASSVGHNTGELFF	.	TRBJ2-2	.	TRBV9
TGTGCCAGCAGTTTACGTTTCACTGAAGCTTTCTTT	CASSLRFTEAFF	.	TRBJ1-1	.	TRBV12-3/TRBV12-4
TGTGCCAGTAGTATAAGCCAGGGTAGCAATCAGCCCCAGCATTTT	CASSISQGSNQPQHF	.	TRBJ1-5	.	TRBV19
TGTGCCAGCAGCTTCAGGGGCACTGAAGCTTTCTTT	CASSFRGTEAFF	.	TRBJ1-1	.	TRBV5-4
TGCGCCAGCAGCTTCAGCGGACGGTCACTAGCCAAAAACATTCAGTACTTC	CASSFSGRSLAKNIQYF	.	TRBJ2-4	.	TRBV5-1
TGCGCCAGCACCAGGGGCCCGAGCACAGATACGCAGTATTTT	CASTRGPSTDTQYF	once	TRBJ2-3	.	TRBV10-2
TGCAGTGCTAGTCCGATACCGACTAGCACAGATACGCAGTATTTT	CSASPIPTSTDTQYF	.	TRBJ2-3	.	TRBV20-1
TGTGCCAGCAGCCCCTGGACAGGGGGAGAGACCCAGTACTTC	CASSPWTGGETQYF	.	TRBJ2-5	TRBD1	TRBV7-9
TGCGCCAGCAGCTTGCCGGGGGGTTGGGAAGCTTTCTTT	CASSLPGGWEAFF	.	TRBJ1-1	.	TRBV5-1
TGTGCCAGCAGCTTAAGGTCAGGGGTATACGGTGAAAAACTGTTTTTT	CASSLRSGVYGEKLFF	.	TRBJ1-4	.	TRBV7-2
TGTGCCAGCAGTTTATCCGTTCAGAAGGGGGCTTCCTATAATTCACCCCTCCACTTT	CASSLSVQKGASYNSPLHF	.	TRBJ1-6	TRBD1	TRBV27
TGTGCCACCAGCAGAGATCTCTTGGAGGTCGCCATAGCGGGTCTGTACAATGAGCAGTTCTTC	CATSRDLLEVAIAGLYNEQFF	.	TRBJ2-1	TRBD2	TRBV15
TGTGCCAGCAGCCCCCCAATAGCGAACACTGAAGCTTTCTTT	CASSPPIANTEAFF	.	TRBJ1-1	.	TRBV5-4
TGCGCCAGCAGCAAAACAGGGGGCCGAGGGGACACCGGGGAGCTGTTTTTT	CASSKTGGRGDTGELFF	once	TRBJ2-2	TRBD1	TRBV5-1
TGTGCCAGCGGACCGGGACTAGTTACAGATACGCAGTATTTT	CASGPGLVTDTQYF	.	TRBJ2-3	TRBD2	TRBV19
TGTGCCAGCAGCCGCGGGACCCGAGGGACTAATGAAAAACTGTTTTTT	CASSRGTRGTNEKLFF	.	TRBJ1-4	.	TRBV16
TGTGCCAGCAGCCAAGGCCCAGGGGCGAACACTGAAGCTTTCTTT	CASSQGPGANTEAFF	few	TRBJ1-1	.	TRBV14
TGCGCCAGCAGCCCGGGATACAATGAGCAGTTCTTC	CASSPGYNEQFF	.	TRBJ2-1	.	TRBV5-1
TGTGCCTGCCACCAGGGGACAGGGAGGAGAAATGGCTACACCTTC	CACHQGTGRRNGYTF	.	TRBJ1-2	TRBD1	TRBV30
TGCGCCAGCAGCCGGGGGGGCCTCCAAGAGACCCAGTACTTC	CASSRGGLQETQYF	.	TRBJ2-5	TRBD2	TRBV5-1
TGTGCCATCCTCACGGACTTGAACACTGAAGCTTTCTTT	CAILTDLNTEAFF	.	TRBJ1-1	.	TRBV19
TGTGCCAGCAGCCTCGACGCAGGACAGCTCTATGGCTACACCTTC	CASSLDAGQLYGYTF	.	TRBJ1-2	.	TRBV3-1/TRBV3-2
TGTGCCAGCACTCTCGGGGACAGGGCAATGAACACTGAAGCTTTCTTT	CASTLGDRAMNTEAFF	few	TRBJ1-1	TRBD1	TRBV2
TGTGCCAGCAGCCAAGATGGGGCAGGGACAAGTGAGCAGTTCTTC	CASSQDGAGTSEQFF	.	TRBJ2-1	.	TRBV14
TGCGCCAGCAGCTTATTAACAGGGGGCGGGAACACTGAAGCTTTCTTT	CASSLLTGGGNTEAFF	.	TRBJ1-1	TRBD1	TRBV5-1
TGTGCCACCAGCAGAGCCCAAGTCCGGGATACGCAGTATTTT	CATSRAQVRDTQYF	.	TRBJ2-3	.	TRBV15
TGTGCCAGCAGCTTTGGACAGGTCCGCACAGATACGCAGTATTTT	CASSFGQVRTDTQYF	.	TRBJ2-3	TRBD1	TRBV7-2
TGTGCCAGCTCATACGCCACAGGGCGGGACACTGAAGCTTTCTTT	CASSYATGRDTEAFF	.	TRBJ1-1	.	TRBV18
TGTGCCTGGAGTGATATGGACAGGGCCAACTATGGCTACACCTTC	CAWSDMDRANYGYTF	.	TRBJ1-2	TRBD1	TRBV30
TGCGCCAGCAGCGAGCGAAAACAGGGAACGACTAATGAAAAACTGTTTTTT	CASSERKQGTTNEKLFF	.	TRBJ1-4	.	TRBV4-1
TGTGCCAGCAGCCCCCGGGGGCAAGAGACCCAGTACTTC	CASSPRGQETQYF	.	TRBJ2-5	.	TRBV27
TGTGCCAGCAGCTTAGCGGTCAGGGAGCAGTTCTTC	CASSLAVREQFF	.	TRBJ2-1	.	TRBV11-1